The 5 T cell receptor beta chains below were found in one sample sequenced in a study of T cell responses to AZD1222 COVID-19 vaccine. Data came from immunoSEQ multiplex PCR; TCRdb stores just in-frame clones and leaves some out. The sample lists approximately 150,000 clones, 90% to 95% seen once, with more than 10% in the top ten. The sequencing here drew on peripheral blood, taken after recovery from COVID-19. The source of these receptors is an adult who had recovered from COVID-19.

The rearrangement uses TRBV6-5 and TRBJ1-2; TRBD1 matches at 8 bases. The germline V gene has CDR1 MNHEY and CDR2 SVGAGI. With 6 bases clipped from V and 4 bases from J, the junction kept 7 bases outside the gene matches. The CDR3 covers 14 residues. The CDR3 DNA reads as TGTGCCAGCAGCACAGGGGGAGCGGGCTATGGCTACACCTTC. Amino acid sequence: CASSTGGAGYGYTF.

This chain uses TRBV6-2 or TRBV6-3 with TRBJ2-1, with D tentatively TRBD2 (6 bases). This CDR3 is 16 amino acids long. V was trimmed by 5 bases and J by 14 bases, leaving 28 bases between them. CDR1 is MNHEY, CDR2 SVGEGT, per germline. The DNA for the CDR3 is TGTGCCAGCAGTCTTCTGGGTAGCGGCCAACTTGTTAAGGAGTTCTTC. Translation: CASSLLGSGQLVKEFF.

V and J are TRBV4-1 and TRBJ1-1, with D tentatively TRBD1 (6 bases). CDR3 length: 13 residues. The V gene lost 2 bases and the J gene lost 5 bases, with 9 bases spanning the gap. In germline, CDR1 is MGHRA, CDR2 YSYEKL. The CDR3 spells CASSQPGETEAFF. Here the CDR3 DNA reads TGCGCCAGCAGCCAACCAGGGGAAACTGAAGCTTTCTTT.

The chain recombines TRBV28 with TRBJ2-1, with 8 bases that match TRBD1. Germline V lookup: CDR1 MDHEN, CDR2 SYDVKM. The V segment lost 6 bases and the J segment 3 bases; nucleotides outside the gene matches: 7. This CDR3 spans 15 amino acids. The CDR3 DNA is TGTGCCAGCAGCCCCGGGACAGGCGTCTACAATGAGCAGTTCTTC. This encodes CASSPGTGVYNEQFF.

The J gene is TRBJ1-1, the V gene TRBV11-2, with D perhaps matching TRBD1 (5 bases). The CDR3 sequence is 14 residues long. Germline CDR1 and CDR2: SGHAT and FQNNGV. V lost 3 bases, J lost 4 bases, and 12 bases lay in between. CDR3 sequence (DNA): TGTGCCAGCAGCTTGTTTTGGGGGGTCACTGAAGCTTTCTTT. It translates to CASSLFWGVTEAFF. The full variable domain, rest sourced from reference TRBV11-2 and TRBJ1-1, is EAGVAQSPRYKIIEKRQSVAFWCNPISGHATLYWYQQILGQGPKLLIQFQNNGVVDDSQLPKDRFSAERLKGVDSTLKIQPAKLEDSAVYLCASSLFWGVTEAFFGQGTRLTVV.